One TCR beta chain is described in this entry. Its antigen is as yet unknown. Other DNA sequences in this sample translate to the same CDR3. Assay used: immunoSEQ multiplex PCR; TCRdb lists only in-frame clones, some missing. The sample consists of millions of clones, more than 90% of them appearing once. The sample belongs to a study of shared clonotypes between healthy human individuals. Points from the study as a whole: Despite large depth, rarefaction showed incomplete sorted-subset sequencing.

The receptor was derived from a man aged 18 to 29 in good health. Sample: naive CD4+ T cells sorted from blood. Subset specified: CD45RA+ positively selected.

This CDR3 reads CASSLQGRSYEQYF. The DNA of the CDR3 is TGTGCCAGCAGTTTACAAGGCAGATCCTACGAGCAGTACTTC. The V and J genes are TRBV27 and TRBJ2-7, with D unresolved. Germline V gives CDR1 MNHEY, CDR2 SMNVEV (reference sequence). The CDR3 is 14 amino acids. Trimming stripped 2 bases from V and 1 base from J, with 9 bases between.